This TCR beta chain was documented in a study of T cell responses to AZD1222 COVID-19 vaccine. Broader study findings: In the spike-specific TCR repertoire, nearly half reportedly target unmutated variant regions. Possibly, clonal diversity was underestimated; donors were largely white British and included more females. The breadth and depth of Spike-specific TCRs increased once two AZD1222 doses had been given.

About this clone itself: Its antigen is not known.

This CDR3 contains 15 residues. CDR1 KGHSH and CDR2 LQKENI come from the germline V gene. V gave up 3 bases and J gave up 3 bases, with 12 bases separating them. Sequencing was performed with immunoSEQ multiplex PCR; in TCRdb, only in-frame clones are kept and a portion is missing. The table records around 110,000 clones, nearly 90% of them present only once. The clonotype comes from an adult who received the AZD1222 COVID-19 vaccine. The rearrangement links TRBV18 to TRBJ1-5; unclear D gene. The specimen comprised peripheral blood, sampled 28 days after the second AZD1222 dose. The CDR3 region is CASSPAEGHNQPQHF. The CDR3, as DNA: TGTGCCAGCTCACCTGCTGAGGGCCACAATCAGCCCCAGCATTTT.